Listed here are 8 T cell receptor beta chains from one sample, sequenced in a study of cytomegalovirus exposure and HLA in healthy donors. Primers for the PCR totalled 60 Vbeta and 13 Jbeta. TCRdb's table, derived via immunoSEQ multiplex PCR, lists solely in-frame clones and lacks some. In the table there are 100,000 to 150,000 clones, about 74% of which are singletons. Sequencing used PBMCs. These receptors all come from a woman between 55 and 75 years old in good health and CMV-seronegative.

V usage is TRBV5-4 and J usage is TRBJ2-1, with D possibly matching TRBD2 (5 bases). The germline gives CDR1 SGHNT, CDR2 YYREEE (reference sequence). The CDR3 is 16 residues long. The V and J ends lost 3 bases and 0 bases respectively, with 13 bases between them. The CDR3 DNA is TGTGCCAGCAGCTCGGGAAAGCGGAGCTCCTACAATGAGCAGTTCTTC. This translates into CASSSGKRSSYNEQFF.

This chain joins TRBV6-1 and TRBJ2-3; D might be TRBD1 (5 bases). Trimming cost V 4 bases and J 7 bases, with 12 bases left between them. The CDR3 is 13 amino acids. Germline CDR1 reads MNHNS; CDR2 reads SASEGT. The CDR3 DNA sequence: TGTGCCAGCAGTGTCCAGGGTCACAATACGCAGTATTTT. Protein sequence: CASSVQGHNTQYF.

This chain joins TRBV11-3 and TRBJ2-2; 11 bases agree with TRBD2. The V and J ends lost 1 base and 5 bases, in that order; junction bases with no gene match: 9. Germline lookup yields CDR1 SGHNT and CDR2 YENEEA. The CDR3 is 18 residues long. The CDR3 DNA reads as TGTGCCAGCAGCTTAGGGACTAGCGGGCACGAGGGAACCGGGGAGCTGTTTTTT. This codes for CASSLGTSGHEGTGELFF.

The chain is built from TRBV7-3 and TRBJ2-3; 7 nucleotides line up with TRBD2. Germline CDR1 is SGHTA and CDR2 is FQGTGA. The CDR3 consists of 15 residues. Unmatched junction bases numbered 9, after V lost 0 bases and J lost 9 bases. The CDR3, as DNA: TGTGCCAGCAGCTTAACTTCGACCCGGGGGGAGACGCAGTATTTT. It translates to CASSLTSTRGETQYF.

The chain employs TRBV5-5 and TRBJ2-7; the D gene is possibly TRBD2 (6 bases). The germline CDR1 and CDR2 sequences are SGHKS and YYEKEE (reference sequence). The CDR3 loop spans 16 amino acids. With 5 bases removed from V and 1 base from J, the gap between germline ends came to 19 bases. CDR3 coding DNA: TGTGCCAGCAGGGGGGGTGGGGGTGCCTTGTCCTACGAGCAGTACTTC. Protein: CASRGGGGALSYEQYF.

The rearrangement links TRBV10-3 to TRBJ1-5; D remains unclear. CDR1 ENHRY and CDR2 SYGVKD come from the germline V gene. The CDR3 runs to 16 residues. The V end was cut by 3 bases, the J end by 0 bases, with 12 bases between. CDR3 nucleotide sequence: TGTGCCATCAGTGACGGGTTCGGCGATAGCAATCAGCCCCAGCATTTT. It translates to CAISDGFGDSNQPQHF.

The chain has TRBV7-9 and TRBJ1-3, with D uncertain. The length of the CDR3 is 15 residues. Germline CDR1 SEHNR, CDR2 FQNEAQ (reference sequence). V was cut by 5 bases and J by 2 bases, with 13 bases left in between. CDR3 in amino acids: CASSPPPRAGNTIYF. CDR3 in DNA: TGTGCCAGCAGCCCGCCGCCCCGCGCTGGAAACACCATATATTTT.

This chain joins TRBV11-3 and TRBJ1-1; D is ambiguous. The V end lost 3 bases, the J end lost 0 bases, and 8 bases lay between the germline ends. There are 14 residues in the CDR3. Germline V gives CDR1 SGHNT, CDR2 YENEEA. DNA of the CDR3: TGTGCCAGCAGCTTGCGAGGCGTGAACACTGAAGCTTTCTTT. Its protein is CASSLRGVNTEAFF.